A selection of T cell receptor beta chains follows, all from one sample in a study of cytomegalovirus exposure and HLA in healthy donors. The method was immunoSEQ multiplex PCR; TCRdb's version includes in-frame clones alone and lacks a portion of them. Among about 160,000 clones listed, around 84% were seen once. The sample taken for sequencing was PBMCs. These receptors came from a woman in her thirties or forties in good health and CMV-seronegative. CDR3s include the opening cysteine and the closing phenylalanine or tryptophan. The D gene is left open where the match is weak. Clone size is given for some rows only: seen once, a few or many times, or a class if the clone is expanded.

d_gene	abundance	j_gene	v_gene	CDR3aa	CDR3nt
NA	NA	TRBJ1-2	TRBV29-1	CSVEGVGILTSYTF	TGCAGCGTTGAAGGAGTCGGGATTCTAACGAGCTACACCTTC
NA	NA	TRBJ2-2	TRBV5-1	CASSRDTGELFF	TGCGCCAGCAGCCGAGACACCGGGGAGCTGTTTTTT
TRBD1	NA	TRBJ1-1	TRBV5-4	CASSLDRGSTEAFF	TGTGCCAGCAGCTTGGACAGGGGTTCCACTGAAGCTTTCTTT
TRBD1	NA	TRBJ2-7	TRBV7-9	CSSSLVNRGSGYEQYF	TGTTCCAGCAGCTTAGTTAACAGGGGGAGCGGCTACGAGCAGTACTTC
NA	NA	TRBJ1-2	TRBV6-1	CASSEDSPDGYTF	TGTGCCAGCAGTGAAGACAGCCCTGATGGCTACACCTTC
NA	NA	TRBJ1-5	TRBV7-9	CASSDRHSNQPQHF	TGTGCCAGCAGCGATAGACATTCCAATCAGCCCCAGCATTTT
NA	NA	TRBJ1-2	TRBV28	CASSLVYRVGGYGYTF	TGTGCCAGCAGTTTAGTTTATCGTGTAGGGGGCTATGGCTACACCTTC
NA	few	TRBJ1-6	TRBV19	CASSMNREGSPLHF	TGTGCCAGTAGTATGAACAGGGAAGGGTCACCCCTCCACTTT
NA	NA	TRBJ1-5	TRBV12-5	CASGLSWTVDQPQHF	TGTGCTAGTGGTTTGAGCTGGACAGTAGATCAGCCCCAGCATTTT
TRBD1	few	TRBJ2-7	TRBV7-6	CASSLRTGGTFYEQYF	TGTGCCAGCAGCTTGAGGACAGGGGGTACCTTCTACGAGCAGTACTTC
NA	NA	TRBJ1-2	TRBV11-2	CATLGEAVYGYTF	TGTGCCACCCTAGGGGAGGCGGTTTATGGCTACACCTTC
TRBD1	NA	TRBJ1-6	TRBV7-2	CASSLARTGYSPLHF	TGTGCCAGCAGCTTGGCTCGGACAGGTTATTCACCCCTCCACTTT
TRBD1	NA	TRBJ2-3	TRBV6-6	CASSFGTGVPTDTQYF	TGTGCCAGCAGTTTCGGGACAGGGGTTCCCACAGATACGCAGTATTTT
NA	few	TRBJ1-6	TRBV6-5	CASSYDRNSPLHF	TGTGCCAGCAGTTACGATAGAAATTCACCCCTCCACTTT
NA	NA	TRBJ1-1	TRBV21-1	CASSKQGFGTEAFF	TGTGCCAGCAGCAAGCAGGGGTTTGGCACTGAAGCTTTCTTT
TRBD2	NA	TRBJ2-7	TRBV5-6	CASSQTINRDYNYEQYF	TGTGCCAGCAGTCAAACAATAAACCGGGACTACAACTACGAGCAGTACTTC
NA	NA	TRBJ1-2	TRBV6-5	CASSSRDTSNYGYTF	TGTGCCAGCAGTTCCCGGGACACCTCTAACTATGGCTACACCTTC
NA	few	TRBJ2-7	TRBV5-1	CASSSTGLSSYEQYF	TGCGCCAGCAGCTCAACAGGGCTTAGCTCCTACGAGCAGTACTTC
NA	NA	TRBJ1-1	TRBV7-9	CASSLTALEVAFF	TGTGCCAGCAGCTTAACCGCGCTTGAGGTGGCTTTCTTT
NA	few	TRBJ1-1	TRBV27	CASSFRENTEAFF	TGTGCCAGCAGTTTCAGGGAGAACACTGAAGCTTTCTTT
NA	NA	TRBJ2-1	TRBV7-3	CASSSRHLAHAFF	TGTGCCAGCAGCTCAAGACACCTCGCCCACGCGTTCTTC
NA	few	TRBJ1-5	TRBV6-4	CASSESDNGNQPQHF	TGTGCCAGCAGTGAATCGGACAATGGCAATCAGCCCCAGCATTTT
NA	NA	TRBJ2-2	TRBV7-9	CASSFSQGFYTGELFF	TGTGCCAGCAGCTTCAGTCAGGGTTTCTATACCGGGGAGCTGTTTTTT
NA	many	TRBJ1-3	TRBV6-1	CASTGGLRGNTIYF	TGTGCCAGCACCGGGGGATTACGGGGAAACACCATATATTTT
TRBD1	NA	TRBJ1-3	TRBV28	CASSFGTASSGNTIYF	TGTGCCAGCAGTTTCGGGACAGCGAGCTCTGGAAACACCATATATTTT
TRBD1	NA	TRBJ1-2	TRBV5-1	CASSPRTGGYGYTF	TGCGCCAGCAGCCCCAGGACAGGGGGCTATGGCTACACCTTC
NA	NA	TRBJ2-3	TRBV5-6	CASSLGWRATDTQYF	TGTGCCAGCAGCTTGGGGTGGCGGGCCACAGATACGCAGTATTTT
TRBD1	NA	TRBJ1-4	TRBV27	CASSSERQGYATNEKLFF	TGTGCCAGCAGTTCCGAAAGACAGGGATACGCAACTAATGAAAAACTGTTTTTT
NA	NA	TRBJ1-3	TRBV5-4	CASSLPGRSGNTIYF	TGTGCCAGCAGCTTGCCAGGGCGCTCTGGAAACACCATATATTTT
NA	NA	TRBJ2-6	TRBV5-4	CASSSKSESGANVLTF	TGTGCCAGCAGCTCGAAATCGGAGTCTGGGGCCAACGTCCTGACTTTC
NA	NA	TRBJ1-2	TRBV7-2	CASSLGAEYGYTF	TGTGCCAGCAGCTTAGGGGCTGAGTATGGCTACACCTTC
TRBD2	NA	TRBJ2-3	TRBV18	CASSPPYGGLAGTDTQYF	TGTGCCAGCTCACCACCGTATGGGGGACTAGCGGGGACCGATACGCAGTATTTT
NA	NA	TRBJ1-1	TRBV5-4	CASSLGGLTNTEAFF	TGTGCCAGCAGCTTGGGGGGGCTGACGAACACTGAAGCTTTCTTT
TRBD2	NA	TRBJ2-1	TRBV18	CASSPSLFSSGGTNEQFF	TGTGCCAGCTCACCATCCCTTTTCAGTAGCGGGGGGACCAATGAGCAGTTCTTC
TRBD1	few	TRBJ1-2	TRBV18	CASSPTGKDPGSYGYTF	TGTGCCAGCTCACCGACAGGGAAGGACCCCGGAAGCTATGGCTACACCTTC
NA	NA	TRBJ2-1	TRBV5-1	CASSARTELSNEQFF	TGCGCCAGCAGCGCACGGACAGAGCTTTCCAATGAGCAGTTCTTC
TRBD1	few	TRBJ1-1	TRBV28	CASSDREIKAFF	TGTGCCAGCAGTGACAGGGAGATTAAGGCTTTCTTT
NA	NA	TRBJ1-1	TRBV6-6	CASSLPAGAMNTEAFF	TGTGCCAGCAGTTTGCCCGCAGGCGCGATGAACACTGAAGCTTTCTTT
NA	NA	TRBJ1-2	TRBV2	CASSEGFLRLGNYGYTF	TGTGCCAGCAGTGAAGGGTTTTTGCGGCTTGGTAACTATGGCTACACCTTC
TRBD2	NA	TRBJ2-1	TRBV11-3	CASSFRGLDYYEQFF	TGTGCCAGCAGCTTTCGTGGACTAGATTATTATGAGCAGTTCTTC
NA	NA	TRBJ1-1	TRBV5-1	CASNPPGVRTEAFF	TGCGCCAGCAATCCTCCAGGGGTTCGGACTGAAGCTTTCTTT
NA	NA	TRBJ1-3	TRBV19	CASSTGWNTIYF	TGTGCCAGTAGTACAGGGTGGAACACCATATATTTT
TRBD1	NA	TRBJ2-7	TRBV7-9	CASSPRDRGREQYF	TGTGCCAGCAGCCCTCGGGACAGGGGGCGCGAGCAGTACTTC
NA	NA	TRBJ1-6	TRBV4-1	CASSRTASGAGSPLHF	TGCGCCAGCAGCCGTACCGCCTCAGGGGCCGGATCACCCCTCCACTTT
NA	NA	TRBJ2-1	TRBV19	CASSPSSRFEQFF	TGTGCCAGTAGTCCCTCCTCGCGTTTTGAGCAGTTCTTC
TRBD2	NA	TRBJ2-1	TRBV10-1	CASSESAGGTYNEQFF	TGCGCCAGCAGTGAGTCTGCGGGGGGCACCTACAATGAGCAGTTCTTC
NA	NA	TRBJ1-2	TRBV10-2	CASKPLGLGGGHYGYTF	TGCGCCAGCAAACCCCTGGGCCTAGGGGGGGGGCACTATGGCTACACCTTC
NA	NA	TRBJ2-7	TRBV5-1	CASSLYTTGTFYEQYF	TGCGCCAGCAGTCTTTACACGACAGGAACCTTTTACGAGCAGTACTTC
NA	NA	TRBJ1-2	TRBV5-1	CASSLLGAKEGYTF	TGCGCCAGCAGCTTGTTAGGGGCGAAAGAGGGCTACACCTTC
NA	NA	TRBJ2-2	TRBV14	CASSQDRAAGDTGELFF	TGTGCCAGCAGCCAAGATCGGGCGGCAGGGGATACGGGGGAGCTGTTTTTT
TRBD2	NA	TRBJ2-5	TRBV5-1	CASSLEGLAGGPNTETQYF	TGCGCCAGCAGCTTGGAGGGACTAGCGGGGGGGCCGAATACGGAGACCCAGTACTTC
NA	NA	TRBJ1-5	TRBV19	CASSLLTEGGYSNQPQHF	TGTGCCAGTAGTCTCTTAACGGAGGGGGGGTATAGCAATCAGCCCCAGCATTTT
TRBD2	once	TRBJ2-1	TRBV4-1	CASSPARTSGLEQFF	TGCGCCAGCAGCCCAGCGAGGACTAGCGGACTGGAGCAGTTCTTC
NA	once	TRBJ2-7	TRBV4-1	CASSQDPQGAYEQYF	TGCGCCAGCAGCCAAGATCCACAGGGCGCCTACGAGCAGTACTTC
NA	NA	TRBJ2-1	TRBV6-1	CASSEYGKVALPGNEQFF	TGTGCCAGCAGTGAATACGGAAAGGTAGCCCTGCCGGGCAATGAGCAGTTCTTC